This T cell receptor (beta chain) is drawn from a study of T-cell reconstitution after alpha-beta-depleted transplantation in children. Per the germline V gene, CDR1 is SGHAT and CDR2 is FQDESV (reference sequence). The V and J ends lost 1 base and 5 bases, in that order; junction bases with no gene match: 7. The CDR3 loop spans 17 amino acids. Remarks on this clonotype: Its antigen remains unidentified.

Unique molecular identifiers were used to barcode this TCRbeta library. Each CDR3 protein gets one entry after TCRdb re-called the PCR reads with MiXCR. Among 200,000 to 300,000 distinct CDR3 sequences listed, 25% were seen once. Study results and caveats: In patients about two months after transplant, alpha-beta T cells reportedly arose from several hundred expanded graft clones.

The receptor was isolated from a girl between 2 and 10 years old with Fanconi anemia, due to receive a stem cell transplant. The V and J genes are TRBV11-1 and TRBJ2-1; TRBD2 matches 11 bases. Sequenced here: PBMCs, sampled before TCRalphabeta/CD19-depleted stem cell transplant. The CDR3: CASSLVFMTSGDNEQFF. The CDR3 DNA reads TGTGCCAGCAGCTTAGTTTTTATGACTAGCGGGGACAATGAGCAGTTCTTC.